This T cell receptor beta chain is drawn from a study of blood T cell repertoires in COVID-19. Clones were sequenced by immunoSEQ multiplex PCR, and TCRdb holds only the in-frame ones, with some missing. This sample has approximately 100,000 clones, with 87% found just once. Of note for this clone: The same CDR3 arises from other DNA sequences in this sample as well.

Losses at the gene ends were 4 bases for V and 2 bases for J; bases not matched to a gene: 2. The CDR3 is 16 residues long. Per the germline V gene, CDR1 is SGHRS and CDR2 is YFSETQ. The receptor was isolated from a human donor in a cohort sampled during active COVID-19. This chain links TRBV5-1 with TRBJ2-5; 16 nucleotides agree with TRBD2. The sample was peripheral blood. The CDR3 here is CASSTGLAGGQETQYF. In nucleotides, the CDR3 is TGCGCCAGCAGCACGGGACTAGCGGGGGGGCAAGAGACCCAGTACTTC.